This TCR beta chain was identified during a study of blood T cell repertoires in COVID-19 (dated by TCRdb to 2018 to 2020). Regarding the study in general: The collaborator samples originated in the United States, Italy and Spain and spanned the acute and convalescent phases of COVID-19. Samples came from the ongoing ImmuneRACE study (first 160 participants) plus 1,254 subjects from 6 global collaborators. The prospective study material was composed of cDNA or gDNA derived from T cells, B-cell-depleted T cells, or PBMCs. Sample metadata almost always included a de-identified subject ID, COVID-19 status, age in years and sex. Subjects who had been exposed to COVID-19, were actively infected with it, or had recovered from it provided the deeply sampled blood TCRbeta repertoires that made up the dataset. Where HLA class I and class II types were available, the types were taken from metadata supplied by the sample provider, not from assay-based typing. The repertoires were made available in a free public database intended to serve as a resource for research on the immune response to SARS-CoV-2. The paper as a whole reports these results and caveats: How much clinical and demographic metadata was included differed by source and by participant, and the metadata was provided uncurated.

Inclusive of the bounding cysteine and phenylalanine, the CDR3 is 15 residues long. Only the CDR3 region is kept as DNA, spanning 45 bases read in frame from base 1. Trimming removed 0 bases from V and 8 bases from J; the gene matches leave 9 bases unexplained. The germline V gene sets CDR1 to KGHSH and CDR2 to LQKENI. Samples from volunteer blood donors who had recovered from COVID-19 were contributed by a second Seattle source. Collaborating institutions collected whole blood in K2EDTA tubes following their own protocols. For TCRbeta analysis, collaborators shipped samples as frozen whole blood, isolated PBMCs, or DNA extracted from either of those sample types. TCRbeta CDR3 regions were amplified from genomic DNA using the immunoSEQ Assay, a bias-controlled multiplex PCR. On the authors' methods: Within the assay, amplification of reference gene primers was used to estimate how many nucleated cells each sample contained. To quantify the absolute abundance of each unique TCRbeta CDR3 rearrangement, sequence reads were collapsed and filtered. For each sample, productive Simpson clonality was calculated by taking the square root of Simpson's diversity index across productive rearrangements. Here the immuneACCESS table is served through TCRdb, limited to in-frame sequences with V and J called. Missing clones are a known gap in these copies; in checked studies unresolved V genes cover under half, and the rest lacks a known reason. D and trimming come from the DNA, and the V and J calls and clone size come from that table. This sample holds hundreds of thousands of clones; about nine tenths were observed only once. The ten largest clonotypes hold around 6.9% of the sample.

About this clone itself: Its antigen specificity is not known. No base-level quality is on record; no much larger clone is a single base apart.

The source is a man in his 60s who had recovered from COVID-19. Rearrangement joined TRBV18 to TRBJ1-2; 7 of the junction bases match TRBD1. Sequencing was performed on peripheral blood. CDR3 reads: CASSPPNRGQWGYTF. The DNA sequence follows: TGTGCCAGCTCACCACCGAACAGGGGTCAGTGGGGCTACACCTTC.